This T cell receptor beta chain was captured in a study of cytomegalovirus exposure and HLA in healthy donors. Study as a whole: There were 85 million or so unique TCRs (from HLA-typed donors) in an early data release.

The germline V gene encodes CDR1 SGHRS and CDR2 YFSETQ. V lost 4 bases and J lost 9; bases outside the gene matches: 3. This CDR3 comprises 12 residues. Healthy bone marrow donors supplied every sample. The PCR employed 60 Vbeta primers together with 13 Jbeta primers. Some clones are missing from TCRdb's copy, which holds only in-frame ones; the method was immunoSEQ multiplex PCR. Of about 120,000 clones in the sample, 70% to 85% were seen once. The V call is TRBV5-1, the J call TRBJ1-2; 10 bases map to TRBD1. Sequenced: PBMCs. The receptor was derived from a man between 18 and 29 years old in good health and CMV-seropositive. The CDR3 DNA follows: TGCGCCAGCAGCCCGGACAGGGGGAGCTACACCTTC. Translation: CASSPDRGSYTF.